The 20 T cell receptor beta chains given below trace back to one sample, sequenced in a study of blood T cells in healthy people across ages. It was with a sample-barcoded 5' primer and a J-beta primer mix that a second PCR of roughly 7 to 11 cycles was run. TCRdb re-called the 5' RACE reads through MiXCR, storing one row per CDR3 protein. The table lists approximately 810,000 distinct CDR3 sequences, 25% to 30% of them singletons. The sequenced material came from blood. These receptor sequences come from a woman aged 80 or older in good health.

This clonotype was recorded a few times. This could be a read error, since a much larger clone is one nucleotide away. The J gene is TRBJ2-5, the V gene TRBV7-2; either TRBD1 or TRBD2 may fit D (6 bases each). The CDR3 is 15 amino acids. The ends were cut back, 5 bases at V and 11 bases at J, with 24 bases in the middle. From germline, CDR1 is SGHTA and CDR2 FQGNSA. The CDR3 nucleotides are TGTGCCAGCAGCCGTCAACGGGGGCTGTACAATGAGCAGTACTTC. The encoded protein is CASSRQRGLYNEQYF.

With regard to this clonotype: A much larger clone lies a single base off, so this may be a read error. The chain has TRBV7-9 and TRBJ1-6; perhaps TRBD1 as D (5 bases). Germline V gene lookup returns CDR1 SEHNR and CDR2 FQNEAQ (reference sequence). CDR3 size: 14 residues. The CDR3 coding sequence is TGTGCCAGCAGCTTAGACGGGGGAAATTCACCCCCCCACTTT. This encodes CASSLDGGNSPPHF. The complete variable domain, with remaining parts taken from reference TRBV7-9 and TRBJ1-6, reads DTGVSQNPRHKITKRGQNVTFRCDPISEHNRLYWYRQTLGQGPEFLTYFQNEAQLEKSRLLSDRFSAERPKGSFSTLEIQRTEQGDSAMYLCASSLDGGNSPPHFGNGTRLTVT.

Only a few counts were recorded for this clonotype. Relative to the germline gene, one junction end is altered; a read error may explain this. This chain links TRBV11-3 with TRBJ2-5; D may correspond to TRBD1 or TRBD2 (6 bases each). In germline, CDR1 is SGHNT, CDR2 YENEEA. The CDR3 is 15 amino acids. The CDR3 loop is CASCLGGPRVETQYF. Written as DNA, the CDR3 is TGTGCCAGCTGCTTAGGGGGGCCGCGGGTTGAGACCCAGTACTTC.

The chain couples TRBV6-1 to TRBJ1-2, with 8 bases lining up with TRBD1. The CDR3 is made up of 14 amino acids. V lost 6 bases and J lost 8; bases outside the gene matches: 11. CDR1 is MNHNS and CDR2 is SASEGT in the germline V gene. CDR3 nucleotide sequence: TGTGCCAGCAGAACCGAGACAGGGGCGGAAGGCTACACCTTC. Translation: CASRTETGAEGYTF.

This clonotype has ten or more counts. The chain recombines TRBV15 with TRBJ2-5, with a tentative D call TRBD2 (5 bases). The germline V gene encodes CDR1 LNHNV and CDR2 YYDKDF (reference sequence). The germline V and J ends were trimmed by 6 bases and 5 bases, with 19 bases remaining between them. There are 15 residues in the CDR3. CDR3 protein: CATSQLSGGGETQYF. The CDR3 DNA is TGTGCCACCAGTCAATTATCTGGCGGCGGGGAGACCCAGTACTTC.

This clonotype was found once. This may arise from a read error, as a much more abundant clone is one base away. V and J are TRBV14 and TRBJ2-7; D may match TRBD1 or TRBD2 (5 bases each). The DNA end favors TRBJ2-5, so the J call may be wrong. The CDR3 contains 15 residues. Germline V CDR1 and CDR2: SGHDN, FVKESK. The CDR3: CASSSGAVRTETQYF. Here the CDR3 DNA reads TGTGCCAGCAGTTCCGGGGCAGTCCGGACGGAGACCCAGTACTTC.

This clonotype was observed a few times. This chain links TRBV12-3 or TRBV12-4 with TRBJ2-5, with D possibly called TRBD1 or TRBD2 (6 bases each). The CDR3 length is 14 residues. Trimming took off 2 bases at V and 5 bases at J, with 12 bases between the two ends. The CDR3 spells CASSLIGGLETQYF. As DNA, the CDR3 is TGTGCCAGCAGTTTAATAGGGGGGCTGGAGACCCAGTACTTC.

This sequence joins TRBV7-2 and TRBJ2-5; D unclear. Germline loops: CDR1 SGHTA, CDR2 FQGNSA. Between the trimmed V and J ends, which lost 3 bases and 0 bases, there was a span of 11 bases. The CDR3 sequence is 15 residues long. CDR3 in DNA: TGTGCCAGCAGCTTGCTGGCACAGTACCAAGAGACCCAGTACTTC. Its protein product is CASSLLAQYQETQYF.

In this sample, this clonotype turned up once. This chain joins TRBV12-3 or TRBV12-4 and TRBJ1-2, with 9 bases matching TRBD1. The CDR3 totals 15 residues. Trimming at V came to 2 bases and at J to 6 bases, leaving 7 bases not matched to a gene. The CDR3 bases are TGTGCCAGCAGTTTATACTCGACAGGGGGGAATGGCTACACCTTC. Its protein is CASSLYSTGGNGYTF.

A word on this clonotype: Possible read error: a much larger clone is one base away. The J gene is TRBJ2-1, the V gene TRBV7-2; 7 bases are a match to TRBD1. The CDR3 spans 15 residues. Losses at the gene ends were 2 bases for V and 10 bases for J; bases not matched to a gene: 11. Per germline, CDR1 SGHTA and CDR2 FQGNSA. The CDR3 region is CASSLSGQVTYEQFF. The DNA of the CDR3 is TGTGCCAGCAGCTTATCCGGACAGGTCACCTACGAGCAGTTCTTC.

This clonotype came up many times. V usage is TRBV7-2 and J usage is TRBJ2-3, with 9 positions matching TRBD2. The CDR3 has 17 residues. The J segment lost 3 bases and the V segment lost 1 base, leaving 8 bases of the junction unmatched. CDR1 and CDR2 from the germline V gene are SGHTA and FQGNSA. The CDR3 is CASSLVGTSSKTDTQYF. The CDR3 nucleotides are TGTGCCAGCAGCTTAGTTGGGACTAGCTCAAAAACAGATACGCAGTATTTT.

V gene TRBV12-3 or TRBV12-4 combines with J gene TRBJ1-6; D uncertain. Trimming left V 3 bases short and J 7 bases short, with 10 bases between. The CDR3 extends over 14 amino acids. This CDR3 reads CASSFGNINSPLHF. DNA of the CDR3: TGTGCCAGCAGTTTCGGCAACATCAATTCACCCCTCCACTTT.

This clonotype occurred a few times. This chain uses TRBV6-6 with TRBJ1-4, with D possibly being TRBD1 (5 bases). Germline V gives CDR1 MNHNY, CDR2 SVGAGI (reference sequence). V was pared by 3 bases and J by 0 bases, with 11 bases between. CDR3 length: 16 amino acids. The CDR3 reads CASSYRQTATNEKLFF. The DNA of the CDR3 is TGTGCCAGCAGTTATCGGCAGACAGCAACTAATGAAAAACTGTTTTTT.

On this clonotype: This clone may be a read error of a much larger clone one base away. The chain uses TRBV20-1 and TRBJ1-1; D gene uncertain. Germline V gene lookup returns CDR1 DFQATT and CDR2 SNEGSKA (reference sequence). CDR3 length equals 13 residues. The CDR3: CSARGTLNAEAFF. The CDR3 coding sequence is TGCAGTGCTAGAGGGACGTTGAACGCTGAAGCTTTCTTT.

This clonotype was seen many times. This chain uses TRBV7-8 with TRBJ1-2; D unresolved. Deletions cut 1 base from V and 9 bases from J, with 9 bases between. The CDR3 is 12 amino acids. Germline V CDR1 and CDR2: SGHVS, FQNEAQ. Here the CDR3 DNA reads TGTGCCAGCAGCTTAGAAACGTCACGCTACACCTTC. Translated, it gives CASSLETSRYTF. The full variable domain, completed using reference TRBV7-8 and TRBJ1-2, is GAGVSQSPRYKVAKRGQDVALRCDPISGHVSLFWYQQALGQGPEFLTYFQNEAQLDKSGLPSDRFFAERPEGSVSTLKIQRTQQEDSAVYLCASSLETSRYTFGSGTRLTVV.

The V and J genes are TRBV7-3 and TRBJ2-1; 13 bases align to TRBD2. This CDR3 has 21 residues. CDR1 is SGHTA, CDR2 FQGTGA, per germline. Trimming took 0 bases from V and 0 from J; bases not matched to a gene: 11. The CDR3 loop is CASSLTGGTSGALSSYNEQFF. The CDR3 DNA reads TGTGCCAGCAGCTTAACTGGGGGGACTAGCGGGGCCTTAAGCTCCTACAATGAGCAGTTCTTC.

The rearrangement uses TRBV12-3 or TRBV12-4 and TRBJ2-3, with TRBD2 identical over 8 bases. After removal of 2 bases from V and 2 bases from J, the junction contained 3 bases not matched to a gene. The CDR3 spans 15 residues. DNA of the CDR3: TGTGCCAGCAGTTTATTAGCGGGAATCACAGATACGCAGTATTTT. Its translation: CASSLLAGITDTQYF.

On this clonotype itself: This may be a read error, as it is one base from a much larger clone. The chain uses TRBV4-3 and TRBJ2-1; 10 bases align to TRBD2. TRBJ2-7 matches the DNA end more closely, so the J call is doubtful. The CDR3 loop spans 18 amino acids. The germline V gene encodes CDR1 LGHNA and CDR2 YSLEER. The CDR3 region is CASSQGVSGGAPYNEQYF. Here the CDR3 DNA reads TGCGCCAGCAGCCAAGGTGTGAGCGGGGGGGCACCCTACAATGAGCAGTACTTC.

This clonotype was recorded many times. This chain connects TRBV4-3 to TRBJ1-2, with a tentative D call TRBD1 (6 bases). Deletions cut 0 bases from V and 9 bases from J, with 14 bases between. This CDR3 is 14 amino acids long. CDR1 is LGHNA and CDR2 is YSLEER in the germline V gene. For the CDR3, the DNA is TGCGCCAGCAGCCAAGATCTTGGGGGCGTGCGCTACACCTTC. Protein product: CASSQDLGGVRYTF.

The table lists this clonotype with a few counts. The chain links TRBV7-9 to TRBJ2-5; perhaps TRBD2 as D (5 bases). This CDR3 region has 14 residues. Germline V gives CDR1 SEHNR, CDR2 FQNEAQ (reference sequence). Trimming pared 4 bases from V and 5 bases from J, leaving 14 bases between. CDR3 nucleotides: TGTGCCAGCAGCTCTATCCTCACGGGGGAGACCCAGTACTTC. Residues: CASSSILTGETQYF.